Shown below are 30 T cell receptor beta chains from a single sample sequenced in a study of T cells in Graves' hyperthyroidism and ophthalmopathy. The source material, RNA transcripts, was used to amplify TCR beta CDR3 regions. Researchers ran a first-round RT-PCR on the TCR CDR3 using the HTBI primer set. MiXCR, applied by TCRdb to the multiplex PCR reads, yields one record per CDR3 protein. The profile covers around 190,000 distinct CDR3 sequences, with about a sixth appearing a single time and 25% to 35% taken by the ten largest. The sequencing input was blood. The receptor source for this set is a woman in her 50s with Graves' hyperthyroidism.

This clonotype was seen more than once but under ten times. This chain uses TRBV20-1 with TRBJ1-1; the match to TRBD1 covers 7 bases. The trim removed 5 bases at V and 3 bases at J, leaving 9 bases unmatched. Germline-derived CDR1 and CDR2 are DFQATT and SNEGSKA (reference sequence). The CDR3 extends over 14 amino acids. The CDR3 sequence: CSAGSIQGYTEAFF. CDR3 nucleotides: TGCAGTGCTGGAAGCATACAGGGGTACACTGAAGCTTTCTTT.

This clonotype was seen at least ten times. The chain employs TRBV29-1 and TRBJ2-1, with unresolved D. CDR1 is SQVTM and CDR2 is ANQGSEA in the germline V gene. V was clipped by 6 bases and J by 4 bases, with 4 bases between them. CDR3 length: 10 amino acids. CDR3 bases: TGCAGCGTAGGTTACAATGAGCAGTTCTTC. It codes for CSVGYNEQFF.

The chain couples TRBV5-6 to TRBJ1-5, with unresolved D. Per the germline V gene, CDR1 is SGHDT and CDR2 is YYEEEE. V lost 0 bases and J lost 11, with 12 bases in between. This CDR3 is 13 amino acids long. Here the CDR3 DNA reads TGTGCCAGCAGCTTGGGAGGTTTGCAGTCCCAGCATTTT. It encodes CASSLGGLQSQHF.

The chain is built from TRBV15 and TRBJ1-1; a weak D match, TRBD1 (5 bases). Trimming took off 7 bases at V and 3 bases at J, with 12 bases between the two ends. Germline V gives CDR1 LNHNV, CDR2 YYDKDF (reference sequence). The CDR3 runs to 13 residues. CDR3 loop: CATKERGDTEAFF. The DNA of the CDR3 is TGTGCCACCAAGGAAAGGGGAGACACTGAAGCTTTCTTT.

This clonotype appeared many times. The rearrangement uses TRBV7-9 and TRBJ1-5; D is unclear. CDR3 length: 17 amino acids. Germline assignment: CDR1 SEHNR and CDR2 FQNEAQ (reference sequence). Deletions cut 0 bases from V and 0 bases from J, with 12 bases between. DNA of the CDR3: TGTGCCAGCAGCTTAGCGCTGACGGTCGATAGCAATCAGCCCCAGCATTTT. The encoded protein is CASSLALTVDSNQPQHF.

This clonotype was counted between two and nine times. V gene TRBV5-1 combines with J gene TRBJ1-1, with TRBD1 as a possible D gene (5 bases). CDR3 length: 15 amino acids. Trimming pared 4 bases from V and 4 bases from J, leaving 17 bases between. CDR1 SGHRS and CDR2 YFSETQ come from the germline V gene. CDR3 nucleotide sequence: TGCGCCAGCAGCGTGATTGGGGGGGATTCCACTGAAGCTTTCTTT. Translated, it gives CASSVIGGDSTEAFF.

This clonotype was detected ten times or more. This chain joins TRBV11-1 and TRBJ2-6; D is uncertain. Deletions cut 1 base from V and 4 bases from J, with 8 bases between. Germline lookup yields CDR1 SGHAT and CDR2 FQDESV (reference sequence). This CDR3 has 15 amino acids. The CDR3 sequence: CASSLVGLGANVLTF. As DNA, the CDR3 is TGTGCCAGCAGCTTAGTCGGGCTCGGGGCCAACGTCCTGACTTTC.

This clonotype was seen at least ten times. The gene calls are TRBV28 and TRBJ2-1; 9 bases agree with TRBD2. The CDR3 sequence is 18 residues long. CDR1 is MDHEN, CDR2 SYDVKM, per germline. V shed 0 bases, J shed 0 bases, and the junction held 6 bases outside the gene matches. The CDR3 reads CASSLCIQRGASYNEQFF. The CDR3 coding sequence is TGTGCCAGCAGTTTATGCATCCAGCGGGGGGCCTCCTACAATGAGCAGTTCTTC.

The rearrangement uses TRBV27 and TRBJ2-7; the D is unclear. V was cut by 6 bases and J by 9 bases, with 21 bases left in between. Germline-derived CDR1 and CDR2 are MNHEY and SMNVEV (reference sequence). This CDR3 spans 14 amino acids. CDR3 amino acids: CASSVSSGGGVQYF. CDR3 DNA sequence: TGTGCCAGCAGCGTATCCTCGGGTGGCGGTGTGCAGTACTTC.

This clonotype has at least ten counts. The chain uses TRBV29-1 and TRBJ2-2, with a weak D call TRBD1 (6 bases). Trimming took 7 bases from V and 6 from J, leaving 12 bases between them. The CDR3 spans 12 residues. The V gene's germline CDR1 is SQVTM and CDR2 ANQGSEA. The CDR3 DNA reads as TGCAGCGCACTACAGGGATCCGGGGAGCTGTTTTTT. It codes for CSALQGSGELFF.

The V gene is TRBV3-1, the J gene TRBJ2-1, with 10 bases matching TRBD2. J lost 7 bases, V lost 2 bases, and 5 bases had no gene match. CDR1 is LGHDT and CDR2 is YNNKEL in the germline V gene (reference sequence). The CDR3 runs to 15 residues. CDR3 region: CASSQLAGAGNEQFF. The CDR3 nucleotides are TGTGCCAGCAGCCAACTAGCGGGGGCAGGGAATGAGCAGTTCTTC.

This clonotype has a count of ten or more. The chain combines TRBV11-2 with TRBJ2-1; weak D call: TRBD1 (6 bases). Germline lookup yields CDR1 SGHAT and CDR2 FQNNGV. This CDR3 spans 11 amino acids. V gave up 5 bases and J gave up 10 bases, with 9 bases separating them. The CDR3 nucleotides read TGTGCCAGCAGCCTCAGGGGAGAGCAGTTCTTC. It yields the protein CASSLRGEQFF. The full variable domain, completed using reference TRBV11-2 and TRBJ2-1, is EAGVAQSPRYKIIEKRQSVAFWCNPISGHATLYWYQQILGQGPKLLIQFQNNGVVDDSQLPKDRFSAERLKGVDSTLKIQPAKLEDSAVYLCASSLRGEQFFGPGTRLTVL.

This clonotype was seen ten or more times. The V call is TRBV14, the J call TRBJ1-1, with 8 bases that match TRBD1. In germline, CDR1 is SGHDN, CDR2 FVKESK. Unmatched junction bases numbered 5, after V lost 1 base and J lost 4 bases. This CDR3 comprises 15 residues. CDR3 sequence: CASSQVSGGGTEAFF. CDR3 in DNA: TGTGCCAGCAGCCAAGTCTCAGGGGGCGGCACTGAAGCTTTCTTT.

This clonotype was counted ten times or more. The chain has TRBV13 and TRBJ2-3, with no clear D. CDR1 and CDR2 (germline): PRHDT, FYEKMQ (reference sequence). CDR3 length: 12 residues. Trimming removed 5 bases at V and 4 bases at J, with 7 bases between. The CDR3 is CASSIRSDTQYF. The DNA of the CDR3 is TGTGCCAGCAGCATCAGATCAGATACGCAGTATTTT. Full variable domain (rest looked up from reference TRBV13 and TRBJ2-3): AAGVIQSPRHLIKEKRETATLKCYPIPRHDTVYWYQQGPGQDPQFLISFYEKMQSDKGSIPDRFSAQQFSDYHSELNMSSLELGDSALYFCASSIRSDTQYFGPGTRLTVL.

CDR3 coding DNA: TGTGCCAGCAGCTTGGACCACGGGGGGGCTTCCTACGAGCAGTACTTC. Its protein product is CASSLDHGGASYEQYF. The V call is TRBV5-5, the J call TRBJ2-7; 8 nucleotides line up with TRBD2. J was trimmed by 1 base and V by 0 bases; bases with no gene match: 6. The germline CDR1 and CDR2 sequences are SGHKS and YYEKEE (reference sequence). The CDR3 consists of 16 residues.

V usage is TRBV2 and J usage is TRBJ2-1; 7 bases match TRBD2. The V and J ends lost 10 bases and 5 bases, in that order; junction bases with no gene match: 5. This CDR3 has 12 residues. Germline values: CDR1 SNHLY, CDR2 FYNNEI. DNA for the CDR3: TGTGCCAACGAGCGGGGAAACAATGAGCAGTTCTTC. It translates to CANERGNNEQFF.

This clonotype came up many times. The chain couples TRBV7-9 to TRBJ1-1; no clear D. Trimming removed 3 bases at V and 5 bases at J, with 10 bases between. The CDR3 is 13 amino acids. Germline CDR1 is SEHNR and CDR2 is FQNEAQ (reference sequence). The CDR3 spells CASSFGVGTEAFF. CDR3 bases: TGTGCCAGCAGCTTTGGGGTAGGAACTGAAGCTTTCTTT.

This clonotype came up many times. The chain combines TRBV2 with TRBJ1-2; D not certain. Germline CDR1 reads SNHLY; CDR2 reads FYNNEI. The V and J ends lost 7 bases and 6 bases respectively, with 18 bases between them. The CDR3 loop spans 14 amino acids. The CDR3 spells CASIARGRTNGYTF. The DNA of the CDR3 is TGTGCCAGCATCGCCCGAGGGAGGACCAATGGCTACACCTTC.

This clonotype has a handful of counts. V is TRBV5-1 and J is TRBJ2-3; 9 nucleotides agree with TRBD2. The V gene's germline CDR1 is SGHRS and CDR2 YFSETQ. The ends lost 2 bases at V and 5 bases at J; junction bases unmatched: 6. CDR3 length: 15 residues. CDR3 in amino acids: CASSLPGLAEDTQYF. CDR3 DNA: TGCGCCAGCAGCTTACCGGGACTAGCAGAAGATACGCAGTATTTT.

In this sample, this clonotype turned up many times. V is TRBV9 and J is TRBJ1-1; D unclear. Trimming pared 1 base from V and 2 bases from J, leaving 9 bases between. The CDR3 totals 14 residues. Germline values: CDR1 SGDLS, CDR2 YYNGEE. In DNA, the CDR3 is TGTGCCAGCAGCGTAAGGCCAGTTAACACTGAAGCTTTCTTT. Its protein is CASSVRPVNTEAFF.

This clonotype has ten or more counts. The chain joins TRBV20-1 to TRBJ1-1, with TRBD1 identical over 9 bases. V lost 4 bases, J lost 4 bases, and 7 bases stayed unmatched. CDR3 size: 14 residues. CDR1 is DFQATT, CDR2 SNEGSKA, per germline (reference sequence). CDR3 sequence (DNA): TGCAGTGCTAATCCCCCGGACAGGGGCACTGAAGCTTTCTTT. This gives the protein CSANPPDRGTEAFF.

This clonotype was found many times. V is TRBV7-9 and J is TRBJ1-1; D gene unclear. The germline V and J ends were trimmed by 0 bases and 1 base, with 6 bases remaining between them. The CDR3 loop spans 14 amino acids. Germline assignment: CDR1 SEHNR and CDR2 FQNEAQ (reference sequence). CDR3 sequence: CASSLASQNTEAFF. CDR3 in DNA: TGTGCCAGCAGCTTAGCGTCCCAGAACACTGAAGCTTTCTTT.

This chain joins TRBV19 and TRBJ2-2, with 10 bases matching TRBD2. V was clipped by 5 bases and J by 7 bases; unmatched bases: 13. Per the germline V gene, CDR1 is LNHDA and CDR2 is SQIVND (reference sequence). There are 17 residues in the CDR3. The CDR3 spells CASSFVEAGGYDGELFF. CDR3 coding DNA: TGTGCCAGTAGTTTTGTGGAAGCGGGGGGGTACGACGGGGAGCTGTTTTTT.

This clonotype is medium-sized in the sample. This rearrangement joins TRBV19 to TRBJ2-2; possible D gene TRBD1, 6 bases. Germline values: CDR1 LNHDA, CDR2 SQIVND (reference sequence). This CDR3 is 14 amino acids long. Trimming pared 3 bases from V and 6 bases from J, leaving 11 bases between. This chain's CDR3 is CASSIQGRAGELFF. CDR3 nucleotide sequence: TGTGCCAGTAGTATTCAGGGGCGGGCCGGGGAGCTGTTTTTT.

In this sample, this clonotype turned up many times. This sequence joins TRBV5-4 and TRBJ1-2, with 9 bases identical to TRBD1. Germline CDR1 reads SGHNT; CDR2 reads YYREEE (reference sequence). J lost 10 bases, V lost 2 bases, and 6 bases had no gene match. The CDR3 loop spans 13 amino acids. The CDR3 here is CASSFGGQGIYTF. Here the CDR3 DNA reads TGTGCCAGCAGCTTCGGGGGACAGGGTATCTACACCTTC.

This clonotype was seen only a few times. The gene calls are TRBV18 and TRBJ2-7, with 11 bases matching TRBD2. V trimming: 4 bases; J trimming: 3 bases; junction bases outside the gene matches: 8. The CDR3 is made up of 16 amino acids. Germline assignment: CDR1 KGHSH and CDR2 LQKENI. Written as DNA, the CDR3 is TGTGCCAGCTCACGAATATCCGGGACTAGCGGCTACGAGCAGTACTTC. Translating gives CASSRISGTSGYEQYF.

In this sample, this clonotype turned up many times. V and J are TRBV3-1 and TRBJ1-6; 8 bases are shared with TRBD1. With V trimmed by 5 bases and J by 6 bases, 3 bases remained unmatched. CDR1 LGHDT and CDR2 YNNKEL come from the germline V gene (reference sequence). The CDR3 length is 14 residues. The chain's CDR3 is CASSYRGGNSPLHF. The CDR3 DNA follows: TGTGCCAGCAGCTACAGGGGGGGTAATTCACCCCTCCACTTT.

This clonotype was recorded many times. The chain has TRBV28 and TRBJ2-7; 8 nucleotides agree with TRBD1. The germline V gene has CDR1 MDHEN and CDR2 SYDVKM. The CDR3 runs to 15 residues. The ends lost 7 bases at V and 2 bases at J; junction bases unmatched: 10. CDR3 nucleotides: TGTGCCAGCACCCTTCTCGGACAGGGAACCTACGAGCAGTACTTC. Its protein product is CASTLLGQGTYEQYF.

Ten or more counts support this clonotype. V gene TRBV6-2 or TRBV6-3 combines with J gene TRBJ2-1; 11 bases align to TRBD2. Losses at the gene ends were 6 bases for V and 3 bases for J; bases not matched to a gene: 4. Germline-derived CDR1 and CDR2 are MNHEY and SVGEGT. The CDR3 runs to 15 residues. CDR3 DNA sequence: TGTGCCAGCAGGGATAGCGGGGGGGTCTACAATGAGCAGTTCTTC. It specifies CASRDSGGVYNEQFF.

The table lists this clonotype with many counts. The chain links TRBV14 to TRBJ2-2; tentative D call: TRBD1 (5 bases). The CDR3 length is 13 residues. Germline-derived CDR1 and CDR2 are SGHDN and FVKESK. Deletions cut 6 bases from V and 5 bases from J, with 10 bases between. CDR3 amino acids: CASRKGRTGELFF. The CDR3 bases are TGTGCCAGCAGGAAGGGGCGGACCGGGGAGCTGTTTTTT.